This TCR beta chain was captured in a study of T and B cells in COVID-19 patients. Study-wide context: Of about 20 active-infection patients, about 18 carried comorbidities linked to unfavorable COVID-19 outcome. Study outcomes and limitations: Highly clonal in active COVID-19, TRB repertoires exceeded healthy-donor diversity and richness at recovery. Patients with COVID-19 reportedly showed strongly skewed T cell receptor beta variable and joining gene usage.

This clonotype came up a few times. The antigen is undetermined. Blood genomic DNA input for TRB amplification was about 250-500 ng. TRB rearrangements were amplified by multiplex PCR with BIOMED2 TRB-A/B primers. TCRdb ran MiXCR on the multiplex PCR reads and lists one entry per CDR3 protein. The data show several thousand distinct CDR3 sequences, about 30% seen once. V dropped 0 bases and J dropped 5; count of bases not matched to a gene: 13. Germline V gives CDR1 DFQATT, CDR2 SNEGSKA (reference sequence). The CDR3 is 17 residues long. The chain links TRBV20-1 to TRBJ2-1; the match to TRBD2 covers 7 bases. This receptor was identified in a human donor with active COVID-19. Sequenced input: blood. The CDR3 DNA reads as TGCAGTGCTAGAGATCTGATTTGGGCGGGAGCACACAATGAGCAGTTCTTC. This sequence encodes CSARDLIWAGAHNEQFF.